Only a few counts were recorded for the clone carrying this T cell receptor beta chain. Antigen: not known. After removal of 5 bases from V and 6 bases from J, the junction contained 7 bases not matched to a gene. CDR1 LGHNT and CDR2 FRNRAP come from the germline V gene. This CDR3 has 14 residues. These data are taken from a study of cytomegalovirus exposure and HLA in healthy donors. Healthy individuals who donated bone marrow served as the donors. 60 Vbeta and 13 Jbeta primers were used in PCR. Profiling relied on immunoSEQ multiplex PCR, and the TCRdb table lists in-frame clones only, not all of them. The table records just over 150,000 clones, roughly 88% of them present only once. Study-level results: Upon later analysis, HLA-associated TCR beta chains proved more clonally expanded than other, equally common chains.

V usage is TRBV12-5 and J usage is TRBJ1-2; 9 nucleotides match TRBD1. The clonotype was recovered from a man in his fifties or sixties in good health and CMV-seropositive. The sequenced material came from PBMCs. CDR3 protein: CASGPGDRAHGYTF. The CDR3, as DNA: TGTGCTAGTGGTCCAGGGGACAGGGCCCATGGCTACACCTTC.